The next 15 T cell receptor beta chains were all read from a single sample in a study of blood T cell repertoires in COVID-19. Data came from immunoSEQ multiplex PCR; TCRdb stores just in-frame clones and leaves some out. The sample yields about 230,000 clones, about four fifths seen once. Specimen: peripheral blood. Receptors originate from a woman older than 75 with COVID-19, enrolled during active disease.

The gene calls are TRBV2 and TRBJ2-3, with D unclear. The CDR3 sequence is 13 residues long. Trimming removed 4 bases from V and 1 base from J, with 6 bases in between. CDR1 is SNHLY and CDR2 is FYNNEI in the germline V gene. For the CDR3, the DNA is TGTGCCAGCAGTGCGAGTCGCACAGATACGCAGTATTTT. Its translation: CASSASRTDTQYF.

The chain links TRBV30 to TRBJ1-3; D is perhaps TRBD1 (5 bases). The V and J ends lost 1 base and 7 bases respectively, with 5 bases between them. The germline gives CDR1 GTSNPN, CDR2 SVGIG (reference sequence). CDR3 length: 11 residues. DNA of the CDR3: TGTGCCTGGAGTGAGGGGAACACCATATATTTT. The encoded protein is CAWSEGNTIYF.

V is TRBV30 and J is TRBJ1-4, with D maybe TRBD1 (5 bases). Germline V CDR1 and CDR2: GTSNPN, SVGIG (reference sequence). The CDR3 spans 15 residues. The germline V and J ends were trimmed by 0 bases and 0 bases, with 8 bases remaining between them. CDR3: CAWSVPGATNEKLFF. DNA for the CDR3: TGTGCCTGGAGTGTACCGGGGGCAACTAATGAAAAACTGTTTTTT.

The chain has TRBV4-1 and TRBJ1-1, with D unresolved. Germline CDR1 MGHRA, CDR2 YSYEKL. The ends were cut back, 1 base at V and 6 bases at J, with 9 bases in the middle. The CDR3 loop spans 13 amino acids. CDR3 sequence (DNA): TGCGCCAGCAGCCAAGTTCTCCGGGCTGAAGCTTTCTTT. This codes for CASSQVLRAEAFF.

The V gene is TRBV18, the J gene TRBJ2-3; D perhaps matches TRBD1 (5 bases). Trimming shortened V by 3 bases and J by 5 bases, and 12 bases separated the two germline ends. CDR3 size: 14 residues. CDR1 KGHSH and CDR2 LQKENI come from the germline V gene. The CDR3 sequence is CASSPWTYEDTQYF. The CDR3 nucleotides are TGTGCCAGCTCACCTTGGACATATGAAGATACGCAGTATTTT. Looking up the rest from reference TRBV18 and TRBJ2-3 gives the full variable domain: NAGVMQNPRHLVRRRGQEARLRCSPMKGHSHVYWYRQLPEEGLKFMVYLQKENIIDESGMPKERFSAEFPKEGPSILRIQQVVRGDSAAYFCASSPWTYEDTQYFGPGTRLTVL.

This chain links TRBV19 with TRBJ1-1; 8 nucleotides agree with TRBD1. Germline trimming cut 6 bases from V and 0 bases from J; bases unmatched to any gene: 6. The length of the CDR3 is 15 residues. Germline V gives CDR1 LNHDA, CDR2 SQIVND (reference sequence). In DNA form, the CDR3 reads TGTGCCAGTAGCCAAGACAGGGGCCTGAACACTGAAGCTTTCTTT. Protein sequence: CASSQDRGLNTEAFF.

This clone was seen once. The gene calls are TRBV27 and TRBJ1-2; TRBD1 agrees at 11 bases. With V trimmed by 6 bases and J by 1 base, 1 base remained unmatched. CDR3 size: 14 residues. Germline CDR1 reads MNHEY; CDR2 reads SMNVEV (reference sequence). This CDR3 reads CASRGTGGNYGYTF. Written as DNA, the CDR3 is TGTGCCAGCAGAGGGACAGGGGGTAACTATGGCTACACCTTC.

The chain has TRBV6-6 and TRBJ1-5; 9 bases line up with TRBD1. V trimming: 5 bases; J trimming: 0 bases; junction bases outside the gene matches: 11. CDR1 and CDR2 from the germline V gene are MNHNY and SVGAGI (reference sequence). There are 18 residues in the CDR3. CDR3 nucleotide sequence: TGTGCCAGCAGTCCCCTGGGGACAGGGATTTATAGCAATCAGCCCCAGCATTTT. Its protein is CASSPLGTGIYSNQPQHF.

The chain is built from TRBV7-2 and TRBJ2-1; a possible D gene is TRBD1 (5 bases). The CDR3 is 14 amino acids. Trimming removed 0 bases from V and 4 bases from J, with 7 bases in between. Germline loops: CDR1 SGHTA, CDR2 FQGNSA. The CDR3 DNA follows: TGTGCCAGCAGCTTAGCAGGGGTGTACAATGAGCAGTTCTTC. Translating gives CASSLAGVYNEQFF.

This clone was counted once. The CDR3 sequence is CASSLRGGTDTQYF. CDR3 sequence (DNA): TGTGCCAGCAGTTTACGGGGGGGCACAGATACGCAGTATTTT. V and J are TRBV27 and TRBJ2-3; 7 bases map to TRBD2. J was trimmed by 1 base and V by 2 bases; bases with no gene match: 0. The germline V gene has CDR1 MNHEY and CDR2 SMNVEV (reference sequence). This CDR3 has 14 amino acids.

This chain uses TRBV6-5 with TRBJ2-5, with D perhaps matching TRBD2 (5 bases). The V end was cut by 5 bases, the J end by 7 bases, with 17 bases between. Germline values: CDR1 MNHEY, CDR2 SVGAGI. This CDR3 contains 14 residues. The CDR3, as DNA: TGTGCCAGCAGTCCAGGACTTCTGGTGGGGACCCAGTACTTC. Translated: CASSPGLLVGTQYF.

The chain is built from TRBV7-2 and TRBJ2-5; D remains unclear. From germline, CDR1 is SGHTA and CDR2 FQGNSA. The CDR3 covers 15 residues. Between the trimmed V and J ends, which lost 4 bases and 2 bases, there was a span of 14 bases. DNA for the CDR3: TGTGCCAGCAGCTCCCGACATCGTACTCAAGAGACCCAGTACTTC. Protein product: CASSSRHRTQETQYF.

The chain uses TRBV5-4 and TRBJ2-5, with 10 nucleotides matching TRBD2. Germline V CDR1 and CDR2: SGHNT, YYREEE (reference sequence). The CDR3 totals 13 residues. Losses at the gene ends were 0 bases for V and 13 bases for J; bases not matched to a gene: 6. CDR3 protein: CASSLGTSGSWYF. For the CDR3, the DNA is TGTGCCAGCAGCTTGGGGACTAGCGGTTCTTGGTACTTC.

The CDR3 loop reads CASSYEGLSNQPQHF. The CDR3 DNA follows: TGTGCCAGCAGTTACGAGGGATTGAGCAATCAGCCCCAGCATTTT. V is TRBV6-2 or TRBV6-3 and J is TRBJ1-5; D gene ambiguous. Germline-derived CDR1 and CDR2 are MNHEY and SVGEGT. This CDR3 has 15 amino acids. Trimming left V 2 bases short and J 1 base short, with 9 bases between.

V and J are TRBV11-3 and TRBJ2-5, with TRBD1 matching over 7 bases. Germline CDR1 reads SGHNT; CDR2 reads YENEEA. This CDR3 is built from 15 residues. Trimming at V came to 7 bases and at J to 4 bases, leaving 12 bases not matched to a gene. The CDR3 bases are TGTGCCAGCACCCAGCCGAGACAGGGCAGAGAGACCCAGTACTTC. This gives the protein CASTQPRQGRETQYF.